Sequencing of this T cell receptor beta chain was carried out in a study of cytomegalovirus exposure and HLA in healthy donors. The CDR3 has 14 amino acids. Germline V gene sequence: CDR1 GTSNPN, CDR2 SVGIG (reference sequence). V was trimmed by 8 bases and J by 0 bases, leaving 11 bases between them. Study-level findings and limits: A reported reduction in N-insertions relative to the 666-donor mean was seen in an Asian-associated ancestry cluster in a later analysis. Association of a missense DCLRE1C variant with TCR beta V- and J-gene trimming was reported in a later analysis.

The PCR ran on 60 Vbeta and 13 Jbeta primers. Generated by immunoSEQ multiplex PCR, the TCRdb table keeps only in-frame clones and is missing some. The sample has about 64,000 clones, about four fifths seen once. Note on this clone: Its cognate antigen is unknown.

Sequences were obtained from PBMCs. This TCR came from a man younger than 35 in good health and CMV-seropositive. The rearrangement joins TRBV30 to TRBJ2-6, with a possible D match to TRBD2 (6 bases). The CDR3 DNA follows: TGTGCCAGGCGGGAAAACTCTGGGGCCAACGTCCTGACTTTC. Its translation: CARRENSGANVLTF.